There are many counts of the clone carrying this T cell receptor beta chain. What it recognizes is unknown. Specified time point: sample taken at primary tumor resection. The donor group consisted of around 66 patients who had untreated, early-stage non-small cell lung cancer. Whole RNA came from tumor, nontumor lung or frozen PBMC and was sequenced without being sorted. TCR cDNA molecules each had a unique molecular identifier. From the 5' RACE reads, TCRdb called clonotypes with MiXCR, one entry per CDR3 protein. This sample has about 7,000 distinct CDR3 sequences, with about 9.1% found just once. This specimen belongs to a study of spatial heterogeneity in lung cancer. Overall study findings and caveats: Whereas they appeared in blood less at follow-up, ubiquitous expanded tumor TCRs appeared there more at resection.

Here the sequenced sample was PBMCs, taken at surgery. The sequence was collected from a male donor with early-stage non-small cell lung cancer.

The CDR3 region has the DNA TGTGCTACTTCGGGACCGTCGGCCTACGAGCAGTACTTC. Its protein is CATSGPSAYEQYF. V usage is TRBV7-7 and J usage is TRBJ2-7, with D perhaps TRBD1 or TRBD2 (5 bases each). CDR3 size: 13 residues. The germline CDR1 and CDR2 sequences are SSHAT and FNYEAQ (reference sequence).